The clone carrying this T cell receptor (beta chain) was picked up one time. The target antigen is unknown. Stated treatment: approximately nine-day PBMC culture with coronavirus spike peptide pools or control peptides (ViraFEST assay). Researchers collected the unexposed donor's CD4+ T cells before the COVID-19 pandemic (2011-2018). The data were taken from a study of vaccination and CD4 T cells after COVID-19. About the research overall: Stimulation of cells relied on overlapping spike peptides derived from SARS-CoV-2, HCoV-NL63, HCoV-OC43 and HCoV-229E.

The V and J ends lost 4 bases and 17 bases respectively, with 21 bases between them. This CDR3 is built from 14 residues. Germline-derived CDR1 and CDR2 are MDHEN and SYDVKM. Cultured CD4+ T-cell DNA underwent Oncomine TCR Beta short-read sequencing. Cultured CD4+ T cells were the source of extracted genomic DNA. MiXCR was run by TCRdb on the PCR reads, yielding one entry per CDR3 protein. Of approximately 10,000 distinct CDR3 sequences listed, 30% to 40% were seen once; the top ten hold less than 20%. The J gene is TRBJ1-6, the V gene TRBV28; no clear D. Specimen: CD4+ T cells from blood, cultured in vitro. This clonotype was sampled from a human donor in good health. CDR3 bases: TGTGCCAGCAGTTCCAACGGGCTGGGAACCCGAATCCACTTT. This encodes CASSSNGLGTRIHF.